Below are 10 T cell receptor beta chains sequenced from a single sample in a study of blood T cell repertoires in COVID-19. Assay used: immunoSEQ multiplex PCR; TCRdb lists only in-frame clones, some missing. Found here are around 60,000 clones, roughly 83% of them singletons; the top ten hold 16%. The sample taken for sequencing was peripheral blood. All receptors come from a man aged 60-69 years with COVID-19, enrolled during active disease.

The rearrangement uses TRBV2 and TRBJ1-4; 11 bases line up with TRBD1. CDR3 length equals 16 residues. V shed 5 bases, J shed 4 bases, and the junction held 6 bases outside the gene matches. CDR1 and CDR2 from the germline V gene are SNHLY and FYNNEI. CDR3 amino acids: CASSTDRGRGNEKLFF. DNA for the CDR3: TGTGCCAGCAGTACGGACAGGGGGCGCGGTAATGAAAAACTGTTTTTT.

This chain uses TRBV28 with TRBJ1-4; the D gene is possibly TRBD1 (6 bases). The CDR3 totals 13 residues. V was trimmed by 6 bases and J by 8 bases, leaving 13 bases between them. Germline V gives CDR1 MDHEN, CDR2 SYDVKM. Here the CDR3 reads CASRSGQNEKLFF. For the CDR3, the DNA is TGTGCCAGCAGGTCGGGACAAAACGAAAAACTGTTTTTT.

This CDR3 reads CASSFAGNQPQHF. The CDR3, as DNA: TGCGCCAGCAGCTTCGCAGGGAATCAGCCCCAGCATTTT. The chain is built from TRBV5-1 and TRBJ1-5, with D perhaps TRBD1 (5 bases). Germline assignment: CDR1 SGHRS and CDR2 YFSETQ. The CDR3 extends over 13 amino acids. V was shortened by 2 bases and J by 4 bases, with 7 bases between the two germline ends.

This rearrangement joins TRBV19 to TRBJ1-2; D gene uncertain. The V gene lost 4 bases and the J gene lost 4 bases, with 10 bases spanning the gap. The CDR3 is 13 residues long. Germline V CDR1 and CDR2: LNHDA, SQIVND (reference sequence). For the CDR3, the DNA is TGTGCCAGTAGTACACGGGGAACCTATGGCTACACCTTC. Protein product: CASSTRGTYGYTF.

This chain links TRBV10-1 with TRBJ2-2; the match to TRBD1 covers 7 bases. This CDR3 contains 14 residues. The germline CDR1 and CDR2 sequences are WNHNN and SYGVQD (reference sequence). V shed 4 bases, J shed 5 bases, and the junction held 4 bases outside the gene matches. In nucleotides, the CDR3 is TGCGCCAGCAGTGTCGGCAGGGGGACCGGGGAGCTGTTTTTT. Translating it yields CASSVGRGTGELFF.

This chain uses TRBV2 with TRBJ1-6; 7 bases agree with TRBD1. This CDR3 region has 16 residues. The germline gives CDR1 SNHLY, CDR2 FYNNEI. The trim removed 6 bases at V and 1 base at J, leaving 6 bases unmatched. The CDR3 DNA follows: TGTGCCAGCAGCGCCTACAGGGGTTCCTATAATTCACCCCTCCACTTT. Protein product: CASSAYRGSYNSPLHF. The full variable domain, its missing parts supplied by reference TRBV2 and TRBJ1-6, is EPEVTQTPSHQVTQMGQEVILRCVPISNHLYFYWYRQILGQKVEFLVSFYNNEISEKSEIFDDQFSVERPDGSNFTLKIRSTKLEDSAMYFCASSAYRGSYNSPLHFGNGTRLTVT.

The genes are TRBV2 and TRBJ1-1, with 7 bases fitting TRBD1. The CDR3 has 14 amino acids. Per the germline V gene, CDR1 is SNHLY and CDR2 is FYNNEI. The V segment lost 5 bases and the J segment 3 bases; nucleotides outside the gene matches: 6. The CDR3, as DNA: TGTGCCAGCAGTACCGGCAGGGGGGACACTGAAGCTTTCTTT. This translates into CASSTGRGDTEAFF. The variable domain in full, completed from reference TRBV2 and TRBJ1-1, reads EPEVTQTPSHQVTQMGQEVILRCVPISNHLYFYWYRQILGQKVEFLVSFYNNEISEKSEIFDDQFSVERPDGSNFTLKIRSTKLEDSAMYFCASSTGRGDTEAFFGQGTRLTVV.

This clone has just a few counts. The chain carries TRBV4-2 and TRBJ2-5, with TRBD2 identical over 13 bases. The CDR3 sequence is 19 residues long. The trim removed 4 bases at V and 6 bases at J, leaving 17 bases unmatched. The germline CDR1 and CDR2 sequences are LGHNA and YNFKEQ. The CDR3 spells CASSPWGARTSGSRQTQYF. The CDR3 region has the DNA TGTGCCAGCAGCCCCTGGGGGGCCAGGACTAGCGGGAGCAGGCAGACCCAGTACTTC.

V is TRBV19 and J is TRBJ1-6; 7 bases align to TRBD1. The CDR3 has 14 residues. Germline loops: CDR1 LNHDA, CDR2 SQIVND (reference sequence). Germline trimming cut 7 bases from V and 5 bases from J; bases unmatched to any gene: 5. CDR3 coding DNA: TGTGCCAGTACCCCGACAGGGAATAATTCACCCCTCCACTTT. Its translation: CASTPTGNNSPLHF.

The genes are TRBV9 and TRBJ1-3, with 7 bases that match TRBD1. J lost 2 bases, V lost 4 bases, and 12 bases had no gene match. This CDR3 is 17 amino acids long. Germline V gene sequence: CDR1 SGDLS, CDR2 YYNGEE. CDR3 bases: TGTGCCAGCAGCTCTAAAGCCGACAGGGACACTGGAAACACCATATATTTT. Translated: CASSSKADRDTGNTIYF.